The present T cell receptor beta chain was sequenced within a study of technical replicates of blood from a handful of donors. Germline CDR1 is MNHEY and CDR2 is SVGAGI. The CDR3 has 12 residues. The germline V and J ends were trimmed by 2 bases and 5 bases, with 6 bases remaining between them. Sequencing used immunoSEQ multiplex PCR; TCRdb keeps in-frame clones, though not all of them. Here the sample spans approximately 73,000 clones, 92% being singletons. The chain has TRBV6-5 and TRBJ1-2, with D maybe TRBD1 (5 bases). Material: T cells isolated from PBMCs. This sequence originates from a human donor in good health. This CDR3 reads CASSYPGYGYTF. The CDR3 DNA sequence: TGTGCCAGCAGTTACCCAGGGTATGGCTACACCTTC.